Listed below are T cell receptor beta chains from one sample, sequenced in a study of persistence of HIV-infected CD4 T cells. Clones were read by immunoSEQ multiplex PCR, and TCRdb kept only the in-frame ones, dropping some. The data contain about 45,000 clones, about 89% of them singletons. For these TCRs, the target antigens are not known. Source: CD4+ T cells sorted from PBMCs after roughly 20-hour stimulation, taken from a patient who received antiretroviral therapy. These receptors came from an adult man with HIV who was CMV-seropositive. Both conserved end residues are part of each CDR3. The D gene is left open where the match is weak. Where a row states a size, it is once, few, many or the class of an expanded clone; other rows omit it.

size: -; D: -; V: TRBV21-1; J: TRBJ2-3; DNA: TGTGCCAGCAGGACCGTCCTTGGGGCAGATACGCAGTATTTT; CDR3: CASRTVLGADTQYF
size: -; D: -; V: TRBV6-5; J: TRBJ1-6; DNA: TGTGCCAGCAGTTATAAGGCGCAGAATTCACCCCTCCACTTT; CDR3: CASSYKAQNSPLHF
size: -; D: TRBD1; V: TRBV28; J: TRBJ1-2; DNA: TGTGCCAGCAGTTTGGGGAAGGACAGGGGCGGAGGCTACACCTTC; CDR3: CASSLGKDRGGGYTF
size: -; D: TRBD2; V: TRBV9; J: TRBJ2-1; DNA: TGTGCCAGCAGCGGCGGGACTAGCGGCCACAATGAGCAGTTCTTC; CDR3: CASSGGTSGHNEQFF
size: -; D: TRBD2; V: TRBV28; J: TRBJ2-2; DNA: TGTGCCAGCAGTTCGGGGGGGGCTAACACCGGGGAGCTGTTTTTT; CDR3: CASSSGGANTGELFF
size: -; D: -; V: TRBV20-1; J: TRBJ2-7; DNA: TGCAGTGCTAGGACCACATACGAGCAGTACTTC; CDR3: CSARTTYEQYF
size: -; D: -; V: TRBV7-9; J: TRBJ1-2; DNA: TGTGCCAGCAGCTTCCGGAACACCGCGAGGGGAACCTATGGCTACACCTTC; CDR3: CASSFRNTARGTYGYTF
size: -; D: TRBD1; V: TRBV15; J: TRBJ2-7; DNA: TGTGCCACCAGCAGACTGCGACAGGGGACTTACGAGCAGTACTTC; CDR3: CATSRLRQGTYEQYF
size: -; D: -; V: TRBV6-5; J: TRBJ1-6; DNA: TGTGCCAGCAGCCGGGGTTGGGGTTCACCCCTCCACTTT; CDR3: CASSRGWGSPLHF
size: -; D: -; V: TRBV28; J: TRBJ2-3; DNA: TGTGCCAGCACCACAAGGGCGGTTAGCACAGATACGCAGTATTTT; CDR3: CASTTRAVSTDTQYF
size: -; D: -; V: TRBV9; J: TRBJ1-2; DNA: TGTGCCAGCAGCGTAGTACCGGTTAACTATGGCTACACCTTC; CDR3: CASSVVPVNYGYTF
size: -; D: TRBD1; V: TRBV5-5; J: TRBJ2-7; DNA: TGTGCCAGCAGCTTGGAGCAGCAGGGGGTCTACGAGCAGTACTTC; CDR3: CASSLEQQGVYEQYF
size: -; D: TRBD1; V: TRBV6-1; J: TRBJ2-7; DNA: TGTGCCAGCAGTGAGCTGACAGGGAACTCCTACGAGCAGTACTTC; CDR3: CASSELTGNSYEQYF
size: -; D: -; V: TRBV12-3/TRBV12-4; J: TRBJ2-7; DNA: TGTGCCAGCTCTTGGGTGTTTGACGAGCAGTACTTC; CDR3: CASSWVFDEQYF
size: once; D: -; V: TRBV5-6; J: TRBJ2-3; DNA: TGTGCCAGCAGCTACACAGATACGCAGTATTTT; CDR3: CASSYTDTQYF
size: -; D: -; V: TRBV24-1; J: TRBJ2-2; DNA: TGTGCCACCAGTGAAGCAGGGATCACCGGGGAGCTGTTTTTT; CDR3: CATSEAGITGELFF
size: -; D: TRBD2; V: TRBV7-2; J: TRBJ2-6; DNA: TGTGCCAGCAGCCCCGGGAGGTTGGCTGGGGCCAACGTCCTGACTTTC; CDR3: CASSPGRLAGANVLTF
size: few; D: -; V: TRBV19; J: TRBJ2-3; DNA: TGTGCCAGTAGTATTAGACCTAAGCGTGCCAGCACAGATACGCAGTATTTT; CDR3: CASSIRPKRASTDTQYF
size: -; D: -; V: TRBV19; J: TRBJ2-1; DNA: TGTGCCAGTAGTATATGGGGTGCTACTCCGTACAATGAGCAGTTCTTC; CDR3: CASSIWGATPYNEQFF
size: -; D: TRBD2; V: TRBV7-3; J: TRBJ2-1; DNA: TGTGCCAGCAGCTTACCTCGGGGTAGCGGGGGGGCGGATGAGCAGTTCTTC; CDR3: CASSLPRGSGGADEQFF
size: -; D: -; V: TRBV5-1; J: TRBJ2-7; DNA: TGCGCCAGCAGCTTAGGAAGTAGCACGGTCTACGAGCAGTACTTC; CDR3: CASSLGSSTVYEQYF
size: -; D: -; V: TRBV19; J: TRBJ2-7; DNA: TGTGCCAGTAAAGGGCGCGCCTCCTACGAGCAGTACTTC; CDR3: CASKGRASYEQYF
size: -; D: -; V: TRBV28; J: TRBJ1-1; DNA: TGTGCCAGCAGCCGGTCGAGGGAGAACACTGAAGCTTTCTTT; CDR3: CASSRSRENTEAFF
size: -; D: -; V: TRBV28; J: TRBJ2-2; DNA: TGTGCCAGCAGACAGGCCAACACCGGGGAGCTGTTTTTT; CDR3: CASRQANTGELFF
size: -; D: TRBD1; V: TRBV7-6; J: TRBJ2-3; DNA: TGTGCCAGCAGCTTAAGAGCAGACAGGGTGCAGTATTTT; CDR3: CASSLRADRVQYF
size: -; D: TRBD2; V: TRBV6-5; J: TRBJ2-1; DNA: TGTGCCAGCAGGAAAGAGCGGGGGCTGTTCTTC; CDR3: CASRKERGLFF
size: -; D: TRBD1; V: TRBV2; J: TRBJ1-4; DNA: TGTGCCAGCACTCCCCGGTCGGGACAGGCCATTAATGAAAAACTGTTTTTT; CDR3: CASTPRSGQAINEKLFF
size: -; D: -; V: TRBV27; J: TRBJ2-5; DNA: TGTGCCAGCAGCCAGAACCAGTGGCTACAAGAGACCCAGTACTTC; CDR3: CASSQNQWLQETQYF
size: -; D: TRBD1; V: TRBV6-4; J: TRBJ1-1; DNA: TGTGCCAGCACCTTTGAGGGACAGCTGAACACTGAAGCTTTCTTT; CDR3: CASTFEGQLNTEAFF